This T cell receptor (beta chain) was documented in a study of beta chain features in type 1 diabetes. Across the whole study: Across all samples, roughly 98,000,000 sorted cells were examined. Study-level results: All four CD4+ subsets from Type 1 diabetes patients carried moderately but significantly shorter TCRB CDR3s.

V was cut by 7 bases and J by 3 bases, with 7 bases left in between. The CDR3 length is 12 residues. Germline V gene data show CDR1 as SGHAT and CDR2 as FQNNGV. Comment on this clone: The antigen is unknown.

The entirety of the isolated RNA underwent reverse transcription, so expressed TCRB transcripts were sequenced. Assay: immunoSEQ multiplex PCR; the TCRdb copy retains only in-frame clones and omits some. There are 400,000 or so clones in the sample; roughly a tenth occur only once, and about 0.6% lies in the top ten. Sample: central memory CD4+ T cells from blood. This receptor was obtained from a man aged 30-40 years with type 1 diabetes. V and J are TRBV11-2 and TRBJ1-3; D unclear. The CDR3 loop is CASISDGNTIYF. The CDR3 region has the DNA TGTGCCAGCATCTCAGATGGAAACACCATATATTTT.